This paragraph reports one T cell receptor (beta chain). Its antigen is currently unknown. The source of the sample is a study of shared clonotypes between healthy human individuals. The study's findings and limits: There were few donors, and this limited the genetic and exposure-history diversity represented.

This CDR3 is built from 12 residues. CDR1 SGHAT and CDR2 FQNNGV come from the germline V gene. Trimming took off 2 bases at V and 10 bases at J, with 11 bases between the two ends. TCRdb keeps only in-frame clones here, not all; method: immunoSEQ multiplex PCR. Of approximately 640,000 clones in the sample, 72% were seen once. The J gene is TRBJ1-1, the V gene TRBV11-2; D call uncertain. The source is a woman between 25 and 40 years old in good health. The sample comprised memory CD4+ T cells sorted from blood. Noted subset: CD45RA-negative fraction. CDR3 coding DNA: TGTGCCAGCAGCTTAATTCCCGGCATAGCTTTCTTT. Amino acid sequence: CASSLIPGIAFF.